This T cell receptor beta chain stems from a study of radiation and T cells in renal cell carcinoma. Study-level points and caveats: Without pretreatment biopsies, baseline tumor clonotype presence was undetermined.

This table comes from immunoSEQ multiplex PCR, and its TCRdb copy is limited to in-frame clones, with some not included. The profile shows about 88,000 clones, approximately 86% of them singletons. Stated time point: baseline pretreatment blood. Treatment indicated: 15 Gy SBRT to primary tumor, nephrectomy 4 weeks later. Concerning this clone itself: No antigen is known for it.

This sample comprised blood, obtained from a patient whose treatment included radiotherapy and nephrectomy. This clonotype was sampled from a man aged 45-60 years with renal cell carcinoma.

Here the CDR3 reads CASSLWATNTQYF. The DNA of the CDR3 is TGTGCCAGCAGCTTGTGGGCTACCAATACGCAGTATTTT. The chain couples TRBV5-4 to TRBJ2-3, with no clear D. This CDR3 comprises 13 residues. Germline V gene sequence: CDR1 SGHNT, CDR2 YYREEE (reference sequence). The ends were cut back, 1 base at V and 7 bases at J, with 10 bases in the middle.